The rows below give T cell receptor beta chains drawn from one sample of a study of neoadjuvant anti-PD-1 for oral cavity cancer. Produced via immunoSEQ multiplex PCR; TCRdb's table is partial and in-frame only. The sample has about 72,000 clones, about 86% seen once. Sequenced here: PBMCs, sampled before nivolumab (anti-PD-1) treatment. All receptors come from a person between 40 and 80 years old with oral cavity squamous cell carcinoma. The CDR3 runs from the conserved cysteine through the conserved F or W. The order of the fields is J gene, D gene, V gene, clone size, CDR3 protein, CDR3 DNA. The D gene is left open where the match is weak. Clone size is stated in some rows and not others, as once, few, many or a class when expanded.

>TRBJ1-2|-|TRBV6-1|once
CASSEHFNYGYTF
TGTGCCAGCAGTGAACACTTTAACTATGGCTACACCTTC
>TRBJ2-7|-|TRBV5-4|-
CASSLAVANEQYF
TGTGCCAGCAGCTTGGCGGTAGCGAACGAGCAGTACTTC
>TRBJ1-5|TRBD1|TRBV30|-
CAWNRGGSQPQHF
TGTGCCTGGAACAGGGGAGGGTCTCAGCCCCAGCATTTT
>TRBJ2-2|-|TRBV25-1|once
CASSDLKRPTGELFF
TGTGCCAGCAGTGACCTGAAAAGGCCCACCGGGGAGCTGTTTTTT
>TRBJ2-1|TRBD1|TRBV6-6|-
CASEGQGAYNEQFF
TGTGCCAGTGAAGGACAGGGGGCCTACAATGAGCAGTTCTTC
>TRBJ2-7|-|TRBV7-7|once
CASSPGPAYEQYF
TGTGCCAGCAGCCCCGGACCGGCCTACGAGCAGTACTTC
>TRBJ2-1|TRBD2|TRBV29-1|-
CSAGGYGLAGQNEQFF
TGCAGCGCTGGCGGTTATGGACTAGCGGGACAAAATGAGCAGTTCTTC
>TRBJ1-3|-|TRBV19|-
CASSSRQFSGNTIYF
TGTGCCAGTAGTTCCCGACAGTTCTCTGGAAACACCATATATTTT
>TRBJ1-4|-|TRBV5-1|-
CASSLVWNEKLFF
TGCGCCAGCAGCTTGGTTTGGAATGAAAAACTGTTTTTT
>TRBJ2-2|-|TRBV7-6|-
CASSSPEDVGGLHTGELFF
TGTGCCAGCAGCTCCCCCGAAGACGTCGGGGGGCTGCACACCGGGGAGCTGTTTTTT
>TRBJ1-1|-|TRBV5-1|-
CASSLDRANTEAFF
TGCGCCAGCAGCTTGGACAGGGCGAACACTGAAGCTTTCTTT
>TRBJ2-7|TRBD1|TRBV19|-
CASSMLPGQGAPYEQYF
TGTGCCAGTAGCATGCTCCCGGGACAGGGGGCGCCCTACGAGCAGTACTTC
>TRBJ1-3|-|TRBV28|-
CASSLSHSSGNTIYF
TGTGCCAGCAGTTTAAGTCACAGCTCTGGAAACACCATATATTTT
>TRBJ2-3|-|TRBV6-5|-
CARAQGGWSTDTQYF
TGTGCCAGAGCCCAGGGGGGATGGAGCACAGATACGCAGTATTTT
>TRBJ1-5|-|TRBV27|once
CASSLFGQNQPQHF
TGTGCCAGCAGTTTATTCGGCCAGAATCAGCCCCAGCATTTT
>TRBJ1-1|-|TRBV5-1|-
CASSLALARPANTEAFF
TGCGCCAGCAGCTTGGCGTTAGCCCGACCCGCGAACACTGAAGCTTTCTTT
>TRBJ2-2|TRBD1|TRBV9|-
CASSPEGTGGHTGELFF
TGTGCCAGCAGCCCCGAGGGGACAGGGGGGCACACCGGGGAGCTGTTTTTT
>TRBJ1-1|TRBD1|TRBV19|-
CASSIWARTGLRAFF
TGTGCCAGTAGTATTTGGGCGCGGACAGGCCTGCGGGCTTTCTTT
>TRBJ1-5|-|TRBV5-1|once
CASSPGGAVSQPQHF
TGCGCCAGCAGCCCCGGGGGGGCCGTTAGTCAGCCCCAGCATTTT
>TRBJ2-3|TRBD2|TRBV4-2|-
CASSQVAGGITDTQYF
TGTGCCAGCAGCCAAGTAGCGGGAGGAATCACAGATACGCAGTATTTT
>TRBJ1-5|TRBD1|TRBV28|-
CASSTGGGNQPQHF
TGTGCCAGCAGTACAGGGGGTGGCAATCAGCCCCAGCATTTT
>TRBJ1-6|-|TRBV2|-
CASSPRSEPPLHF
TGTGCCAGCAGTCCAAGGTCGGAGCCACCCCTCCACTTT
>TRBJ1-1|-|TRBV10-3|-
CAISLSDSLNTEAFF
TGTGCCATCAGCCTTTCGGACAGCCTGAACACTGAAGCTTTCTTT
>TRBJ1-5|-|TRBV7-9|-
CASSRFTRGANQPQHF
TGTGCCAGCAGCCGATTCACACGGGGGGCGAATCAGCCCCAGCATTTT
>TRBJ1-1|TRBD1|TRBV7-9|-
CASSPQGLFTEAFF
TGTGCCAGCAGCCCACAGGGGTTATTCACTGAAGCTTTCTTT
>TRBJ1-5|TRBD1|TRBV7-2|-
CASSWTGFDNQPQHF
TGTGCCAGCAGCTGGACAGGGTTCGACAATCAGCCCCAGCATTTT
>TRBJ2-1|-|TRBV7-8|once
CASSKGQGFRNEQFF
TGTGCCAGCAGCAAGGGGCAGGGGTTTCGGAATGAGCAGTTCTTC
>TRBJ2-1|TRBD1|TRBV7-8|few
CASSLGHGGYRGWNEQFF
TGTGCCAGCAGCTTAGGGCACGGGGGCTACAGGGGGTGGAATGAGCAGTTCTTC
>TRBJ2-1|-|TRBV6-5|-
CASSYAGRNEQFF
TGTGCCAGCAGTTACGCAGGGAGGAATGAGCAGTTCTTC
>TRBJ1-2|TRBD1|TRBV13|-
CASSSRWDRGWGYTF
TGTGCCAGCAGCTCCCGGTGGGACAGAGGATGGGGCTACACCTTC
>TRBJ2-1|-|TRBV19|-
CASSIVGTEQFF
TGTGCCAGTAGTATAGTGGGGACTGAGCAGTTCTTC
>TRBJ1-2|-|TRBV9|-
CASSVGAAGGYTF
TGTGCCAGCAGCGTAGGGGCTGCCGGTGGCTACACCTTC
>TRBJ2-6|-|TRBV6-4|once
CASSDQHSGANVLTF
TGTGCCAGCAGTGATCAGCATTCTGGGGCCAACGTCCTGACTTTC
>TRBJ2-2|TRBD1|TRBV7-3|-
CASSFGTVNTGELFF
TGTGCCAGCAGCTTTGGGACAGTTAACACCGGGGAGCTGTTTTTT
>TRBJ1-1|TRBD1|TRBV6-5|-
CASSYWDRGLTEAFF
TGTGCCAGCAGTTACTGGGACAGGGGTTTGACTGAAGCTTTCTTT
>TRBJ1-1|-|TRBV6-6|-
CASSYTDTEAFF
TGTGCCAGCAGCTACACGGACACTGAAGCTTTCTTT
>TRBJ1-2|-|TRBV9|-
CASSVRETNYGYTF
TGTGCCAGCAGCGTCAGGGAGACTAACTATGGCTACACCTTC
>TRBJ1-6|-|TRBV19|once
CASSSSGSLNSPLHF
TGTGCCAGTAGTTCGTCAGGGAGCCTGAATTCACCCCTCCACTTT
>TRBJ2-3|-|TRBV7-3|once
CASYPDTQYF
TGTGCCAGCTACCCAGATACGCAGTATTTT
>TRBJ1-2|TRBD1|TRBV19|-
CASSFLQGASENYGYTF
TGTGCCAGTAGTTTTTTACAGGGGGCATCCGAAAACTATGGCTACACCTTC
>TRBJ1-5|TRBD1|TRBV5-1|-
CASSLTGGNQPQHF
TGCGCCAGCAGCCTGACAGGGGGAAATCAGCCCCAGCATTTT
>TRBJ2-7|TRBD2|TRBV4-1|-
CASSQTGLANYEQYF
TGCGCCAGCAGCCAAACGGGACTAGCGAACTACGAGCAGTACTTC
>TRBJ1-2|-|TRBV11-2|-
CASSPGPLFYGYTF
TGTGCCAGCAGCCCGGGGCCTCTCTTCTATGGCTACACCTTC
>TRBJ1-1|TRBD1|TRBV18|few
CASSRYRGVGTEAFF
TGTGCCAGCTCACGATACAGGGGGGTGGGCACTGAAGCTTTCTTT
>TRBJ2-3|-|TRBV7-2|-
CASSRLRGRGWTDTQYF
TGTGCCAGCAGCCGACTAAGGGGGCGGGGGTGGACAGATACGCAGTATTTT
>TRBJ2-2|TRBD2|TRBV5-4|-
CASSSGLAGGNTGELFF
TGTGCCAGCAGCTCCGGACTAGCGGGGGGGAACACCGGGGAGCTGTTTTTT
>TRBJ2-1|-|TRBV13|-
CASSFPGAYNEQFF
TGTGCCAGCAGCTTCCCGGGGGCCTACAATGAGCAGTTCTTC
>TRBJ2-7|-|TRBV11-2|-
CASKGGTYEQYF
TGTGCCAGCAAGGGCGGGACCTACGAGCAGTACTTC
>TRBJ2-1|-|TRBV1|-
CTSSQERYRLAGGPRDNEQFF
TGCACCAGCAGCCAGGAACGATATAGACTAGCGGGAGGCCCCAGGGACAATGAGCAGTTCTTC
>TRBJ1-1|-|TRBV5-5|-
CASSLSLGAAGTLFLGAFF
TGTGCCAGCAGCTTGTCGTTGGGTGCGGCCGGGACCCTGTTTTTGGGAGCTTTCTTT
>TRBJ2-5|-|TRBV27|-
CASSLSRGGPETQYF
TGTGCCAGCAGTTTATCGAGAGGAGGGCCAGAGACCCAGTACTTC
>TRBJ2-5|TRBD2|TRBV2|-
CASRNPLAGGPWETQYF
TGTGCCAGCAGAAACCCACTAGCGGGAGGGCCGTGGGAGACCCAGTACTTC
>TRBJ1-5|-|TRBV6-7|few
CASSPPSNQPQHF
TGTGCCAGCAGCCCACCGAGCAATCAGCCCCAGCATTTT
>TRBJ1-2|TRBD1|TRBV11-2|-
CATGGQGGYWAHGYTF
TGCGCGACTGGAGGACAGGGGGGATATTGGGCACATGGCTACACCTTC
>TRBJ1-4|-|TRBV5-1|-
CASSQLTASGEKLFF
TGCGCCAGCAGCCAACTGACCGCTTCAGGGGAAAAACTGTTTTTT
>TRBJ1-2|TRBD1|TRBV5-6|-
CASSLTGVTYGYTF
TGTGCCAGCAGCTTGACAGGGGTGACATATGGCTACACCTTC
>TRBJ2-3|-|TRBV27|-
CASGAGFDADTQYF
TGTGCCAGCGGGGCGGGGTTTGATGCAGATACGCAGTATTTT